This TCR beta chain is from a study of shared clonotypes between healthy human individuals. Notes on the study in general: Sampling included only blood; tissue repertoires likely differ. Lower generation probabilities were found for non-shared clonotypes than for those shared by all four donors.

Naive CD45RA+ and memory CD45RA-negative subsets were split from CD4+ cells. Method: immunoSEQ multiplex PCR; TCRdb's copy keeps in-frame clones and lacks some. The sample consists of approximately 1,500,000 clones, 95% to 97% of them appearing once. As regards this clone: Its antigen is currently unknown.

Between the trimmed V and J ends, which lost 2 bases and 5 bases, there was a span of 6 bases. The length of the CDR3 is 12 residues. CDR1 SNHLY and CDR2 FYNNEI come from the germline V gene. This chain connects TRBV2 to TRBJ2-5; the D is unclear. Sequencing was done on a sample of naive CD4+ T cells sorted from blood. Subset specified: CD45RA+ positively selected. The TCR was taken from a young man in good health. The DNA of the CDR3 is TGTGCCAGCAGTGAACGCTATGAGACCCAGTACTTC. Translating it yields CASSERYETQYF. The variable domain in full, completed from reference TRBV2 and TRBJ2-5, reads EPEVTQTPSHQVTQMGQEVILRCVPISNHLYFYWYRQILGQKVEFLVSFYNNEISEKSEIFDDQFSVERPDGSNFTLKIRSTKLEDSAMYFCASSERYETQYFGPGTRLLVL.